Reported below is one TCR beta chain. Its antigen is currently unknown. This entry comes from a study of immune evolution from preneoplasia to lung adenocarcinoma. Profiled with immunoSEQ multiplex PCR; TCRdb holds only in-frame clones, not every one. The sample holds approximately 9,500 clones, around 78% seen once. CDR1 and CDR2 from the germline V gene are SGHTA and FQGNSA. Deletions cut 5 bases from V and 2 bases from J, with 10 bases between. This CDR3 spans 15 amino acids. The study's findings and limits: From normal lung to invasive adenocarcinoma, top clone frequencies appeared to decrease.

The rearrangement links TRBV7-2 to TRBJ2-6, with D possibly matching TRBD2 (5 bases). The sample was FFPE minimally invasive lung adenocarcinoma tissue. The TCR sequence derives from a person aged 65 to 85 with lung adenocarcinoma. CDR3 protein: CASSAGNTGANVLTF. The CDR3, as DNA: TGTGCCAGCAGCGCCGGGAACACTGGGGCCAACGTCCTGACTTTC.